Each of the 26 T cell receptor beta chains below was sequenced from the same sample in a study of CD4 T cells in relation to SARS-CoV-2 and coronaviruses. Unexposed donor CD4+ T cells date from 2011-2018, before the COVID-19 pandemic. The table came from immunoSEQ multiplex PCR; TCRdb's copy has only in-frame clones and leaves some out. The sample records 60,000 to 65,000 clones, about 95% being singletons. Sequencing input: naive CD4+ T cells from PBMCs. The subset: naive CD4+ T cells isolated by negative enrichment. These receptors were taken from a human donor in good health.

The gene calls are TRBV11-1 and TRBJ1-1; D call uncertain. Looked up from germline, CDR1 is SGHAT and CDR2 is FQDESV (reference sequence). V lost 2 bases and J 1 base, leaving 8 bases between the germline ends. The CDR3 covers 14 residues. This CDR3 is CASSLSPGNTEAFF. CDR3 DNA sequence: TGTGCCAGCAGCTTATCTCCAGGGAACACTGAAGCTTTCTTT.

The chain links TRBV12-3 or TRBV12-4 to TRBJ2-5; no clear D. This CDR3 region has 13 residues. V shed 3 bases and J shed 9 bases, with 14 bases lying between them. CDR3 residues: CASSFGRPVSQYF. The DNA for the CDR3 is TGTGCCAGCAGTTTCGGTCGCCCGGTGTCCCAGTACTTC.

On this clone: Other DNA sequences from this sample encode an identical CDR3 as well. DNA for the CDR3: TGTGCCAGCAGTTTATTAGGCTACAATGAGCAGTTCTTC. Its protein is CASSLLGYNEQFF. This rearrangement joins TRBV27 to TRBJ2-1; D remains unclear. The germline V and J ends were trimmed by 1 base and 3 bases, with 4 bases remaining between them. CDR1 is MNHEY, CDR2 SMNVEV, per germline (reference sequence). CDR3 length equals 13 residues.

The chain carries TRBV19 and TRBJ1-5, with TRBD1 identical over 7 bases. V lost 7 bases and J lost 2; bases outside the gene matches: 8. The CDR3 extends over 15 amino acids. Germline CDR1 is LNHDA and CDR2 is SQIVND (reference sequence). In DNA form, the CDR3 reads TGTGCCAGTACCATCGACAGGGAAGGCAATCAGCCCCAGCATTTT. Protein product: CASTIDREGNQPQHF.

This chain connects TRBV7-9 to TRBJ2-7; TRBD1 matches 10 bases. V shed 1 base, J shed 2 bases, and the junction held 8 bases outside the gene matches. CDR1 SEHNR and CDR2 FQNEAQ come from the germline V gene (reference sequence). The CDR3 runs to 17 residues. CDR3 DNA sequence: TGTGCCAGCAGCTTAGACGAGGGACAGGGGAAGGCCTACGAGCAGTACTTC. Its protein product is CASSLDEGQGKAYEQYF. The full variable domain, in which reference TRBV7-9 and TRBJ2-7 provide the parts outside the CDR3, is DTGVSQNPRHKITKRGQNVTFRCDPISEHNRLYWYRQTLGQGPEFLTYFQNEAQLEKSRLLSDRFSAERPKGSFSTLEIQRTEQGDSAMYLCASSLDEGQGKAYEQYFGPGTRLTVT.

This clone was detected once. This chain uses TRBV19 with TRBJ2-1; perhaps TRBD1 as D (6 bases). The V gene's germline CDR1 is LNHDA and CDR2 SQIVND (reference sequence). Trimming shortened V by 4 bases and J by 10 bases, and 20 bases separated the two germline ends. The CDR3 has 15 amino acids. Here the CDR3 reads CASSSPGAVQGEQFF. Here the CDR3 DNA reads TGTGCCAGTAGTAGCCCAGGGGCCGTCCAGGGGGAGCAGTTCTTC.

The gene calls are TRBV3-1 (or the pseudogene TRBV3-2) and TRBJ2-7, with D unclear. The germline CDR1 and CDR2 sequences are LGHDT and YNNKEL (reference sequence). Trimming took off 4 bases at V and 3 bases at J, with 25 bases between the two ends. The CDR3 is 18 residues long. CDR3 amino acids: CASSRKGFSTSSFYEQYF. Here the CDR3 DNA reads TGTGCCAGCAGCCGAAAGGGATTTTCGACATCGAGCTTCTACGAGCAGTACTTC.

This chain joins TRBV11-2 and TRBJ2-7; 7 nucleotides align to TRBD1. This CDR3 is 14 amino acids long. From germline, CDR1 is SGHAT and CDR2 FQNNGV. After removal of 5 bases from V and 3 bases from J, the junction contained 7 bases not matched to a gene. The CDR3 nucleotides are TGTGCCAGCAGCCAGACAGGGCGTCTCTACGAGCAGTACTTC. Its protein is CASSQTGRLYEQYF.

The V gene is TRBV3-1 (or the pseudogene TRBV3-2), the J gene TRBJ2-7, with TRBD2 as a possible D gene (7 bases). CDR3 length: 16 amino acids. In germline, CDR1 is LGHDT, CDR2 YNNKEL (reference sequence). V was shortened by 1 base and J by 4 bases, with 17 bases between the two germline ends. The CDR3 protein is CASSQAFGGAAYEQYF. CDR3 nucleotide sequence: TGTGCCAGCAGCCAAGCGTTTGGGGGGGCGGCGTACGAGCAGTACTTC.

This clone appeared once. The chain couples TRBV2 to TRBJ2-3; TRBD2 aligns across 13 bases. The CDR3 runs to 16 residues. Germline trimming cut 8 bases from V and 4 bases from J; bases unmatched to any gene: 9. Germline CDR1 reads SNHLY; CDR2 reads FYNNEI. The CDR3 DNA reads TGTGCCAGCTGCCGGACTAGCGGGAGTAGCTCAGATACGCAGTATTTT. This codes for CASCRTSGSSSDTQYF.

V is TRBV27 and J is TRBJ2-3, with 14 bases matching TRBD2. V shed 6 bases, J shed 0 bases, and the junction held 11 bases outside the gene matches. The CDR3 totals 19 residues. The germline V gene has CDR1 MNHEY and CDR2 SMNVEV (reference sequence). DNA for the CDR3: TGTGCCAGCAGACCGGGACTAGCGGGAGATACCCCGAGCACAGATACGCAGTATTTT. As protein: CASRPGLAGDTPSTDTQYF.

The rearrangement links TRBV14 to TRBJ1-2; D may be TRBD1 (5 bases). The CDR3 has 16 residues. Trimming left V 1 base short and J 0 bases short, with 12 bases between. Germline V lookup: CDR1 SGHDN, CDR2 FVKESK. CDR3 in DNA: TGTGCCAGCAGCCAAGCGGGGGTATCTGCTAACTATGGCTACACCTTC. It encodes CASSQAGVSANYGYTF.

The chain recombines TRBV4-1 with TRBJ1-1, with 7 bases identical to TRBD1. The V segment lost 3 bases and the J segment 2 bases; nucleotides outside the gene matches: 12. The germline CDR1 and CDR2 sequences are MGHRA and YSYEKL. The CDR3 has 17 amino acids. In DNA, the CDR3 is TGCGCCAGCAGCCAGTCATCGCTGGGACAGATAAACACTGAAGCTTTCTTT. Protein: CASSQSSLGQINTEAFF.

The chain joins TRBV21-1 to TRBJ2-2; the table's TRBD2 call for D was not verified on the DNA. TRBV21-1 is given as a pseudogene. This CDR3 has 12 residues. Here the CDR3 reads CASSKPPGELFF. The CDR3, as DNA: TGTGCCAGCAGCAAACCTCCCGGGGAGCTGTTTTTT.

This chain uses TRBV9 with TRBJ1-4; possibly TRBD1 for D (6 bases). This CDR3 has 15 amino acids. Germline lookup yields CDR1 SGDLS and CDR2 YYNGEE. Trimming left V 1 base short and J 8 bases short, with 15 bases between. The CDR3 DNA is TGTGCCAGCAGCGTATATGGGGGCCCAGGGGAAAAACTGTTTTTT. It codes for CASSVYGGPGEKLFF.

The CDR3 bases are TGCGCCAGCAGCCAAGACAGGGGGAGCTCCTATAATTCACCCCTCCACTTT. Translation gives CASSQDRGSSYNSPLHF. V and J are TRBV5-1 and TRBJ1-6; 9 bases map to TRBD1. V lost 4 bases, J lost 0 bases, and 5 bases stayed unmatched. This CDR3 has 17 residues. Per the germline V gene, CDR1 is SGHRS and CDR2 is YFSETQ.

This chain joins TRBV5-1 and TRBJ1-1, with D unclear. Germline V lookup: CDR1 SGHRS, CDR2 YFSETQ. Trimming pared 0 bases from V and 10 bases from J, leaving 19 bases between. This CDR3 region has 15 residues. The CDR3: CASSLDTPGQRGAFF. CDR3 nucleotide sequence: TGCGCCAGCAGCTTGGATACCCCAGGTCAAAGAGGAGCTTTCTTT.

CDR3 residues: CASSNREPSTDTQYF. CDR3 nucleotide sequence: TGCGCCAGCAGCAACAGGGAGCCCAGCACAGATACGCAGTATTTT. This rearrangement joins TRBV5-1 to TRBJ2-3; a weak D match, TRBD1 (6 bases). This CDR3 region has 15 residues. Germline CDR1 reads SGHRS; CDR2 reads YFSETQ. The V end was cut by 4 bases, the J end by 0 bases, with 12 bases between.

This clone was seen just once. CDR3 in DNA: TGTGCCAGCAGTTCCCCGACGTCATTGAACACTGAAGCTTTCTTT. Its translation: CASSSPTSLNTEAFF. The V call is TRBV28, the J call TRBJ1-1; D remains ambiguous. V was clipped by 4 bases and J by 0 bases, with 12 bases between them. The CDR3 is 15 residues long. Per germline, CDR1 MDHEN and CDR2 SYDVKM.

This clone has just a few counts. The chain is built from TRBV4-2 and TRBJ2-7, with no clear D. The CDR3 is 15 amino acids. The V end lost 1 base, the J end lost 3 bases, and 13 bases lay between the germline ends. From germline, CDR1 is LGHNA and CDR2 YNFKEQ. CDR3 sequence: CASSQAANGNYEQYF. CDR3 DNA sequence: TGTGCCAGCAGCCAAGCCGCGAACGGAAACTACGAGCAGTACTTC.

The chain combines TRBV3-1 (or the pseudogene TRBV3-2) with TRBJ2-7, with a possible D match to TRBD1 (6 bases). CDR1 is LGHDT and CDR2 is YNNKEL in the germline V gene (reference sequence). V lost 1 base, J lost 2 bases, and 9 bases lay in between. The CDR3 extends over 14 amino acids. The CDR3 spells CASSQAGQTYEQYF. CDR3 in DNA: TGTGCCAGCAGCCAAGCTGGACAGACCTACGAGCAGTACTTC.

J is TRBJ1-6 and V is TRBV3-1 (or the pseudogene TRBV3-2); D gene unclear. The CDR3 is made up of 16 amino acids. Germline V gene lookup returns CDR1 LGHDT and CDR2 YNNKEL (reference sequence). Trimming took off 2 bases at V and 7 bases at J, with 15 bases between the two ends. CDR3 DNA sequence: TGTGCCAGCAGCCAATTCCGGCAGAGCATAAATTCACCCCTCCACTTT. This sequence encodes CASSQFRQSINSPLHF.

The rearrangement links TRBV5-5 to TRBJ1-6; D gene ambiguous. The CDR3 totals 15 residues. Germline V gene lookup returns CDR1 SGHKS and CDR2 YYEKEE (reference sequence). Trimming took off 0 bases at V and 10 bases at J, with 14 bases between the two ends. CDR3 nucleotides: TGTGCCAGCAGCTTGGTTGCGACACGGTTCTCACCCCTCCACTTT. Translated, it gives CASSLVATRFSPLHF.

V is TRBV2 and J is TRBJ2-2; no clear D gene. The germline CDR1 and CDR2 sequences are SNHLY and FYNNEI. The V and J ends lost 1 base and 2 bases respectively, with 8 bases between them. The CDR3 consists of 15 residues. CDR3 in amino acids: CASSEVWGNTGELFF. CDR3 nucleotide sequence: TGTGCCAGCAGTGAAGTGTGGGGAAACACCGGGGAGCTGTTTTTT.

The chain links TRBV9 to TRBJ2-5; no clear D. There are 15 residues in the CDR3. V lost 0 bases to trimming and J lost 6 bases, with 15 bases between them. Germline CDR1 reads SGDLS; CDR2 reads YYNGEE. CDR3 in DNA: TGTGCCAGCAGCGTAGCCCCCGGGCCTCAAAAGACCCAGTACTTC. Protein product: CASSVAPGPQKTQYF.

CDR3 sequence (DNA): TGTGCCAGCAGCTTAGGCGGGAGCCGCACAGATACGCAGTATTTT. Translation gives CASSLGGSRTDTQYF. The chain has TRBV7-3 and TRBJ2-3; 7 bases align to TRBD2. Germline lookup yields CDR1 SGHTA and CDR2 FQGTGA. The CDR3 covers 15 residues. The V and J ends lost 2 bases and 1 base, in that order; junction bases with no gene match: 3.